The source of this TCR beta chain is a study of blood T cells in healthy people across ages. Through a sample-barcoded 5' primer and a J-beta primer mix, a second PCR was run for roughly 6 to 11 cycles. TCRdb itself ran the 5' RACE reads through MiXCR, one entry per CDR3 protein. Of about 640,000 distinct CDR3 sequences in the sample, roughly 53% were seen once. The germline gives CDR1 DFQATT, CDR2 SNEGSKA (reference sequence). Germline trimming cut 1 base from V and 0 bases from J; bases unmatched to any gene: 7. The CDR3 covers 19 residues. The chain uses TRBV20-1 and TRBJ2-1, with 15 bases identical to TRBD2. The sequence came from a man aged 55 to 70 in good health. Input material: blood. The CDR3 region is CSARAGLAGGHSSYNEQFF. CDR3 DNA sequence: TGCAGTGCTAGAGCGGGACTAGCGGGGGGCCACAGCTCCTACAATGAGCAGTTCTTC.